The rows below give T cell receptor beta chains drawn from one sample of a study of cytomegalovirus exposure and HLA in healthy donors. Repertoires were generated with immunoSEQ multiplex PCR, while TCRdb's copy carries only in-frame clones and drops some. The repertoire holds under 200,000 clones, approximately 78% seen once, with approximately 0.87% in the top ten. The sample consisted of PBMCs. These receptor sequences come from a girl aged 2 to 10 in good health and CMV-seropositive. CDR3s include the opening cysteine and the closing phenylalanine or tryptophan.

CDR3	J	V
CASSPTETTDTQYF	TRBJ2-3	TRBV10-1
CASSLRGQGTDTQYF	TRBJ2-3	TRBV28
CASSSEDLGGETQYF	TRBJ2-5	TRBV6-1
CASSEGQGRVQYF	TRBJ2-7	TRBV27
CASSLDRGDTQYF	TRBJ2-3	TRBV11-3
CASSWGLAGVETQYF	TRBJ2-5	TRBV14
CASSRTASMNTEAFF	TRBJ1-1	TRBV2
CAWSLPGNSGNTIYF	TRBJ1-3	TRBV30
CASSGTVNTGELFF	TRBJ2-2	TRBV5-1
CASSPRQGRSYEQYF	TRBJ2-7	TRBV28
CASSLAGDTEAFF	TRBJ1-1	TRBV5-6
CASSGFRDTEAFF	TRBJ1-1	TRBV25-1
CASRPGSLRAYEQYF	TRBJ2-7	TRBV6-1
CASSIEAGKGQPQHF	TRBJ1-5	TRBV5-8